The present TCR beta chain was sequenced within a study of cytomegalovirus exposure and HLA in healthy donors. About the study: HLA-typed donors were the source of 90 million or so unique TCRs, which an early data release held. General observations from the study: Indistinguishable V segments such as TRBV6-2 and TRBV6-3 were excluded. In an earlier analysis, most TCR beta V segments were productive about 87% or about 30% of the time.

PCR used 60 Vbeta primers and 13 Jbeta primers. Profiling relied on immunoSEQ multiplex PCR, and the TCRdb table lists in-frame clones only, not all of them. The data show roughly 230,000 clones, with approximately 81% seen just once and about 0.22% held by the top ten. The CDR3 is 16 residues long. Trimming took 4 bases from V and 6 from J; bases not matched to a gene: 9. The germline CDR1 and CDR2 sequences are PRHDT and FYEKMQ (reference sequence). A note on this clone: Antigen specificity is unknown.

Sequencing was performed on PBMCs. The chain recombines TRBV13 with TRBJ2-5, with 12 nucleotides matching TRBD2. This TCR was recovered from a girl under 10 years old in good health and CMV-seronegative. This CDR3 is CASSSLAGGISKTQYF. The CDR3 DNA is TGTGCCAGCAGCTCTCTAGCGGGGGGGATATCGAAGACCCAGTACTTC.